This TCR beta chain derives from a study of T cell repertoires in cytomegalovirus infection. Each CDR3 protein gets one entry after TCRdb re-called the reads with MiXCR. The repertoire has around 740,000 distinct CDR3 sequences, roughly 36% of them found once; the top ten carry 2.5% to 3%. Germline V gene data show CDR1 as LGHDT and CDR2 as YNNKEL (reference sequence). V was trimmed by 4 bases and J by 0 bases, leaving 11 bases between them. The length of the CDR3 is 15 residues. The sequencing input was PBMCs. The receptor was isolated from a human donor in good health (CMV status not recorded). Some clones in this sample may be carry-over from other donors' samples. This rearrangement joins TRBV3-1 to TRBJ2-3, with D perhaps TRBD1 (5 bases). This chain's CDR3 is CASSRTLPSTDTQYF. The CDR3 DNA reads TGTGCCAGCAGCCGGACACTTCCTAGCACAGATACGCAGTATTTT.